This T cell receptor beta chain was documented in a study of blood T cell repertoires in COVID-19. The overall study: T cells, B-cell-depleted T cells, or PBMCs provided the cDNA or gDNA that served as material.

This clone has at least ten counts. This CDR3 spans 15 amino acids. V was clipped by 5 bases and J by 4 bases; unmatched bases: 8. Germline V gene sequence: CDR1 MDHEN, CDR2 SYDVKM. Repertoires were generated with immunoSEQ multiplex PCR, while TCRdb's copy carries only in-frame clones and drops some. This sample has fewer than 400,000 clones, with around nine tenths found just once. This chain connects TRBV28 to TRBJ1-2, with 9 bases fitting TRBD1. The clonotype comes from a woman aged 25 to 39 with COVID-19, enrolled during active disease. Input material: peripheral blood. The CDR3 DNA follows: TGTGCCAGCAGTGTAGGGGCGACAGGGGGCTATGGCTACACCTTC. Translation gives CASSVGATGGYGYTF.